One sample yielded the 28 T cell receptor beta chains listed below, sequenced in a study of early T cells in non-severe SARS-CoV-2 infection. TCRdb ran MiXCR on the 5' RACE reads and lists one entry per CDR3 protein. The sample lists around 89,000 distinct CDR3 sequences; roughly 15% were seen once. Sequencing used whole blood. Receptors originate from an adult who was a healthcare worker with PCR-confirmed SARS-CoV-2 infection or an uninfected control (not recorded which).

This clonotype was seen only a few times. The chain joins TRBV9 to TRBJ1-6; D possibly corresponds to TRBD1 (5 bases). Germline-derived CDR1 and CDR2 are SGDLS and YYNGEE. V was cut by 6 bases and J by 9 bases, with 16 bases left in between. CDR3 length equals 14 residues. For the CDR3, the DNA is TGTGCCAGCAACTCCGGGACCGCTGCTTCACCCCTCCACTTT. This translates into CASNSGTAASPLHF.

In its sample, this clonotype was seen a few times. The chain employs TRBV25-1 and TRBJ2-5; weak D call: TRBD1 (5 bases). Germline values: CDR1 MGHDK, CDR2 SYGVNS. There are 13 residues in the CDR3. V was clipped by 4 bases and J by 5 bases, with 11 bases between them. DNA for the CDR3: TGTGCCAGCAGTGTAGGGGCCAGGGAGACCCAGTACTTC. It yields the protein CASSVGARETQYF.

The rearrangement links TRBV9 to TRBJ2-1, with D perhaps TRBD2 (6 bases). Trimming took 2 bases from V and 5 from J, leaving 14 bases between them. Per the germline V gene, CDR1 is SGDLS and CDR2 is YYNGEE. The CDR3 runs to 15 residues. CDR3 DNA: TGTGCCAGCAGCGTTGGACTAACCCCCCACAATGAGCAGTTCTTC. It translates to CASSVGLTPHNEQFF.

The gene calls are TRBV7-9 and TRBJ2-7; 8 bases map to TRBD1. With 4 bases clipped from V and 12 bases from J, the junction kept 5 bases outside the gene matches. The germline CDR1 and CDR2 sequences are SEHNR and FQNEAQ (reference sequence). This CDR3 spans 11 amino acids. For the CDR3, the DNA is TGTGCCAGCAGCTCGGACAGGGTGGTGTACGTC. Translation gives CASSSDRVVYV.

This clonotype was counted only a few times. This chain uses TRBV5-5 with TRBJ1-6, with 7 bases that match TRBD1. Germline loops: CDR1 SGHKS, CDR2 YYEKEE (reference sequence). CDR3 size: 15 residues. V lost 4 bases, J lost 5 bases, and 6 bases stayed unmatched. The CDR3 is CASSATGQHNSPLHF. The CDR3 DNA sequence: TGTGCCAGCAGCGCTACGGGACAGCATAATTCACCCCTCCACTTT.

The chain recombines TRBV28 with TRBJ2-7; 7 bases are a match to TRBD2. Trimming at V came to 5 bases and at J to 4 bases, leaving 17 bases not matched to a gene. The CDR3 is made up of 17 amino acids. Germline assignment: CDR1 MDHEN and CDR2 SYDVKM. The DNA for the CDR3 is TGTGCCAGCAGTCCCCCCATGGGCGGGGGTGCCAATTACGAGCAGTACGTC. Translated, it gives CASSPPMGGGANYEQYV.

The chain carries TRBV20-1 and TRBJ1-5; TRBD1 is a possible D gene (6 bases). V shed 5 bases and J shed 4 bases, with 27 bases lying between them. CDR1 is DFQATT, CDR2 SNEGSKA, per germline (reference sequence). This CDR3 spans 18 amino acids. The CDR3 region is CSALRSKGGRIENQPQHF. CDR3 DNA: TGCAGTGCTTTGAGGTCTAAAGGGGGGAGAATAGAGAATCAGCCCCAGCATTTT.

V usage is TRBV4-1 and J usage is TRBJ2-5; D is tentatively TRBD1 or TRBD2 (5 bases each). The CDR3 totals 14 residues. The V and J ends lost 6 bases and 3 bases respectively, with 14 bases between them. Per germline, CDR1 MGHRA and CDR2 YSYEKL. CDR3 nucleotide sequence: TGCGCCAGCAGGAAGATGTGGGGGAAAGAGACCCAGTACTTC. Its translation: CASRKMWGKETQYF.

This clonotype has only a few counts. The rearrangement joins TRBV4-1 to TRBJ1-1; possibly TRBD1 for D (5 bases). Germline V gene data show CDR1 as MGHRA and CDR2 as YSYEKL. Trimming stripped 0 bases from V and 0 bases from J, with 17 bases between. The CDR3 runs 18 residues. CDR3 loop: CASSQEGVGRTMNTEAFF. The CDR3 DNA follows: TGCGCCAGCAGCCAAGAAGGGGTCGGCAGGACCATGAACACTGAAGCTTTCTTT.

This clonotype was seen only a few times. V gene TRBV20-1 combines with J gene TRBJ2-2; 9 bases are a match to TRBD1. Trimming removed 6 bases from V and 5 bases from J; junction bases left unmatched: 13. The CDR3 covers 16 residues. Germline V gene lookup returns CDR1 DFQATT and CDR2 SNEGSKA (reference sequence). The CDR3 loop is CSARSGDRDPTGELFF. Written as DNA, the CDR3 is TGCAGTGCCAGATCAGGGGACAGGGACCCTACCGGGGAGCTGTTTTTT.

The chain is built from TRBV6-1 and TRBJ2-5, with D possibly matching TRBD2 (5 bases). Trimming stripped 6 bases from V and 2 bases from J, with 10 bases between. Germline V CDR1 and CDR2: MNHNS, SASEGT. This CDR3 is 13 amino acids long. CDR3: CASRPDLQETQYF. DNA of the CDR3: TGTGCCAGCAGACCGGACTTACAAGAGACCCAGTACTTC.

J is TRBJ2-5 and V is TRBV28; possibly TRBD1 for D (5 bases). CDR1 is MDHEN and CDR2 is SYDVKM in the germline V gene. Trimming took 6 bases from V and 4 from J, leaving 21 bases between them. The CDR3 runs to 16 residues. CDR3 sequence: CASSPPGQGRAETQYF. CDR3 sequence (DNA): TGTGCCAGCAGCCCCCCCGGGCAGGGTCGGGCAGAGACCCAGTACTTC.

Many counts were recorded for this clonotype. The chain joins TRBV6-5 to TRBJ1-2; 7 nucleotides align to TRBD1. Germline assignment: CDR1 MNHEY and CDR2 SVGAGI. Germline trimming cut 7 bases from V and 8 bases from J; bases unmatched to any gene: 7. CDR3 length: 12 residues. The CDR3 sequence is CASTRQGGGYTF. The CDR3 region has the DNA TGTGCCAGCACCCGACAGGGAGGCGGCTACACCTTC.

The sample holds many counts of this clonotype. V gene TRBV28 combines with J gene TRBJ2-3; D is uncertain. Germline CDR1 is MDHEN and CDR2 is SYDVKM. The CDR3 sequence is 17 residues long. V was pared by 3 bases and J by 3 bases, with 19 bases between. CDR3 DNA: TGTGCCAGCAGTTTCCTGACCGGGCTCCTCGGGACAGATACGCAGTATTTT. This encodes CASSFLTGLLGTDTQYF.

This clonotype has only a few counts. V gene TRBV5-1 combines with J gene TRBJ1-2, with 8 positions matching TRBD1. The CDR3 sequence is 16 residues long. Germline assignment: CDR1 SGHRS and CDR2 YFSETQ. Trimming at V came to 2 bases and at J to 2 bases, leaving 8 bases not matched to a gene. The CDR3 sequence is CASSFRTGQVNYGYTF. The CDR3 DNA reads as TGCGCCAGCAGCTTCAGGACAGGGCAGGTGAACTATGGCTACACCTTC. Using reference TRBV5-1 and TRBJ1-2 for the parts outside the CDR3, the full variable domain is KAGVTQTPRYLIKTRGQQVTLSCSPISGHRSVSWYQQTPGQGLQFLFEYFSETQRNKGNFPGRFSGRQFSNSRSEMNVSTLELGDSALYLCASSFRTGQVNYGYTFGSGTRLTVV.

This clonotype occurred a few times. The DNA for the CDR3 is TGTGCCACCAGTGATCCGGGACAGGGCGGCGAGACCCAGTACTTC. This sequence encodes CATSDPGQGGETQYF. This sequence joins TRBV24-1 and TRBJ2-5, with 9 bases fitting TRBD1. The CDR3 runs to 15 residues. The germline gives CDR1 KGHDR, CDR2 SFDVKD. The ends lost 3 bases at V and 5 bases at J; junction bases unmatched: 6.

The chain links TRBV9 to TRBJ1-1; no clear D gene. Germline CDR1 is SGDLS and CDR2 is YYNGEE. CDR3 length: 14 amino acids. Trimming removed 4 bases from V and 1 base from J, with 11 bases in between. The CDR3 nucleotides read TGTGCCAGCAGCACTGCGCAAGGGAACACTGAAGCTTTCTTT. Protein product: CASSTAQGNTEAFF.

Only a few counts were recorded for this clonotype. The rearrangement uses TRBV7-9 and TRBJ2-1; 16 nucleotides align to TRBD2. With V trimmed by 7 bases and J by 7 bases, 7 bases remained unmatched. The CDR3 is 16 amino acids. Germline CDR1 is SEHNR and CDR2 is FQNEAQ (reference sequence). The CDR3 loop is CASTGTSGGAMNEQFF. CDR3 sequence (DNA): TGTGCCAGCACCGGGACTAGCGGGGGGGCCATGAATGAGCAGTTCTTC.

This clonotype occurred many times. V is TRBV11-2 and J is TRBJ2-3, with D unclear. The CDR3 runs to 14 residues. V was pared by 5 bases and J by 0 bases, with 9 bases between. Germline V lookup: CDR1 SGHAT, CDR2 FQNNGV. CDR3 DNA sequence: TGTGCCAGCAGCCAAAGGGCGAGCACAGATACGCAGTATTTT. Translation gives CASSQRASTDTQYF. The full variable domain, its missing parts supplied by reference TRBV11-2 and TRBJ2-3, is EAGVAQSPRYKIIEKRQSVAFWCNPISGHATLYWYQQILGQGPKLLIQFQNNGVVDDSQLPKDRFSAERLKGVDSTLKIQPAKLEDSAVYLCASSQRASTDTQYFGPGTRLTVL.

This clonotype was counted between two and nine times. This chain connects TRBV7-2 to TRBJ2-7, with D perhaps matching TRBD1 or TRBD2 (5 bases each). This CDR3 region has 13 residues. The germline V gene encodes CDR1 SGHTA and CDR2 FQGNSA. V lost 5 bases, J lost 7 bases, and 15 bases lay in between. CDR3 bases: TGTGCCAGCAGCCAAAGGTCTGGGGGTGAGCAGTACGTC. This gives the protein CASSQRSGGEQYV.

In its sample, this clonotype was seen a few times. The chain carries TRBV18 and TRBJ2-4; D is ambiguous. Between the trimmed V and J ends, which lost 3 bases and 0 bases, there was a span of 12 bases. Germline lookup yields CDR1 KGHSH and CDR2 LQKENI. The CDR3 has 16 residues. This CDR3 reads CASSPQEMLAKNIQYF. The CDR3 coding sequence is TGTGCCAGCTCACCCCAGGAAATGCTAGCCAAAAACATTCAGTACTTC. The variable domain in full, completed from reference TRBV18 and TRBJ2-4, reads NAGVMQNPRHLVRRRGQEARLRCSPMKGHSHVYWYRQLPEEGLKFMVYLQKENIIDESGMPKERFSAEFPKEGPSILRIQQVVRGDSAAYFCASSPQEMLAKNIQYFGAGTRLSVL.

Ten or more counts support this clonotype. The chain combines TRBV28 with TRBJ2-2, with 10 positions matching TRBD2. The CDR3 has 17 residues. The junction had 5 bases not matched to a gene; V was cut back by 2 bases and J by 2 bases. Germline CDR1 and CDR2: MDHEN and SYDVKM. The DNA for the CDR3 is TGTGCCAGCAGTTTAGGAGTAGCGGGGGGCAACACCGGGGAGCTGTTTTTT. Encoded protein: CASSLGVAGGNTGELFF.

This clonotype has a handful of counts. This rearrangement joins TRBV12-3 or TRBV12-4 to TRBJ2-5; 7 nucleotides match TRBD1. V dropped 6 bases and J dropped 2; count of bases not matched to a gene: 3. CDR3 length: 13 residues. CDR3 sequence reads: CASRLGQQETQYF. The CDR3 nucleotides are TGTGCCAGCAGACTGGGACAGCAAGAGACCCAGTACTTC.

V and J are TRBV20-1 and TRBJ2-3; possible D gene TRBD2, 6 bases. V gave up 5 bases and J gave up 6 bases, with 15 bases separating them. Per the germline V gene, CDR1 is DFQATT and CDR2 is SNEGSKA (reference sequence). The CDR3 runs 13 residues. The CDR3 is CSAAGGVGDTQYF. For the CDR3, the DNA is TGCAGTGCTGCCGGCGGGGTGGGTGATACGCAGTATTTT.

CDR3: CASSGGVDTGELFF. CDR3 nucleotide sequence: TGTGCCAGCAGCGGGGGGGTAGACACCGGGGAGCTGTTTTTT. The gene calls are TRBV7-8 and TRBJ2-2; 7 nucleotides match TRBD2. V shed 5 bases and J 3 bases; nucleotides not matched to a gene: 3. From germline, CDR1 is SGHVS and CDR2 FQNEAQ. This CDR3 has 14 amino acids.

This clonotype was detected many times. The DNA of the CDR3 is TGTGCCTCGAGGCAGGGGGGGCCGGGAGAGACCCAGTACTTC. This encodes CASRQGGPGETQYF. V usage is TRBV7-2 and J usage is TRBJ2-5; either TRBD1 or TRBD2 may fit D (7 bases each). The V gene's germline CDR1 is SGHTA and CDR2 FQGNSA. The CDR3 loop spans 14 amino acids. Trimming removed 11 bases from V and 4 bases from J, with 20 bases in between.

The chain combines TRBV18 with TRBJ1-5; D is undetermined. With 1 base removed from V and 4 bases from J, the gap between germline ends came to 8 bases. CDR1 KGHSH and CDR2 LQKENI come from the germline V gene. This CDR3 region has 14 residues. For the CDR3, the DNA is TGTGCCAGCTCACCACTTGGCAGAAATCAGCCCCAGCATTTT. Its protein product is CASSPLGRNQPQHF. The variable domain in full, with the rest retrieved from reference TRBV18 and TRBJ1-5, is NAGVMQNPRHLVRRRGQEARLRCSPMKGHSHVYWYRQLPEEGLKFMVYLQKENIIDESGMPKERFSAEFPKEGPSILRIQQVVRGDSAAYFCASSPLGRNQPQHFGDGTRLSIL.

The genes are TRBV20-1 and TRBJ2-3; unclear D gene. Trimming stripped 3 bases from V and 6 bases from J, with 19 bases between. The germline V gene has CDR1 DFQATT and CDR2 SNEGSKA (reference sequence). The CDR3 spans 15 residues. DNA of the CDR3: TGCAGTGCTAGGTGGTCGGGCTTCGGTTCCGATACGCAGTATTTT. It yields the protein CSARWSGFGSDTQYF.